This entry describes one T cell receptor beta chain. What it binds is unknown. These data originate in a study of cytomegalovirus exposure and HLA in healthy donors. Study findings and constraints: Links to common viral pathogens appeared, in a later analysis, for several of the most significant clusters.

Germline V CDR1 and CDR2: LNHDA, SQIVND (reference sequence). This CDR3 spans 14 amino acids. V lost 5 bases, J lost 13 bases, and 9 bases stayed unmatched. With 60 Vbeta and 13 Jbeta primers, the PCR was carried out. Assay used: immunoSEQ multiplex PCR; TCRdb lists only in-frame clones, some missing. The data contain more than 150,000 clones, approximately 84% of them singletons. The source is a girl between 5 and 17 years old in good health and CMV-seropositive. Specimen: PBMCs. The V and J genes are TRBV19 and TRBJ2-2; TRBD1 matches at 11 bases. CDR3 in amino acids: CASSPGQGVSLLFF. The CDR3, as DNA: TGTGCCAGTAGTCCGGGACAGGGGGTTTCCCTGCTGTTTTTT.